A selection of T cell receptor beta chains follows, all from one sample in a study of blood T cells in healthy people across ages. From the 5' RACE reads, TCRdb called clonotypes with MiXCR, one entry per CDR3 protein. In the table there are approximately 1.5 million distinct CDR3 sequences, about 32% of which are singletons. The specimen sequenced was blood. The receptors were gathered from a young woman in good health. CDR3s include the opening cysteine and the closing phenylalanine or tryptophan. The D gene is left open where the match is weak. Only some rows state a clone size, as once, few, many or a class for expanded clones.

V: TRBV20-1
size: .
D: .
J: TRBJ1-1
CDR3: CSARGVGNAEAFF
DNA: TGCAGTGCTAGAGGTGTAGGGAACGCTGAAGCTTTCTTT

V: TRBV20-1
size: .
D: .
J: TRBJ2-1
CDR3: CSASRGPTYNEQFF
DNA: TGCAGTGCTAGTCGGGGGCCCACCTACAATGAGCAGTTCTTC

V: TRBV7-2
size: .
D: .
J: TRBJ2-5
CDR3: CASSLVGGGVGEQYF
DNA: TGTGCCAGCAGCTTAGTTGGAGGGGGGGTGGGTGAGCAGTACTTC

V: TRBV20-1
size: .
D: TRBD2
J: TRBJ2-5
CDR3: CSAVPTSGYQETQYF
DNA: TGCAGTGCTGTGCCAACTAGCGGGTACCAAGAGACCCAGTACTTC

V: TRBV20-1
size: .
D: TRBD2
J: TRBJ2-3
CDR3: CSASTVAGRTDTQYF
DNA: TGCAGTGCTAGCACTGTAGCGGGAAGAACAGATACGCAGTATTTT

V: TRBV27
size: few
D: .
J: TRBJ2-3
CDR3: CASSGTVYTDTQYF
DNA: TGTGCCAGCAGTGGGACGGTCTACACAGATACGCAGTATTTT

V: TRBV11-2
size: .
D: .
J: TRBJ2-7
CDR3: CASSLGGNERYF
DNA: TGTGCCAGCAGCTTGGGCGGCAACGAGCGGTACTTC

V: TRBV18
size: few
D: TRBD2
J: TRBJ2-5
CDR3: CASSPPGLAGQETQYF
DNA: TGTGCCAGCTCACCACCGGGATTAGCGGGACAAGAGACCCAGTACTTC

V: TRBV29-1
size: many
D: .
J: TRBJ2-1
CDR3: CSVEGVYNEQFF
DNA: TGCAGCGTTGAGGGGGTCTACAATGAGCAGTTCTTC

V: TRBV19
size: .
D: TRBD1
J: TRBJ1-2
CDR3: CASSKGNRGLAYGYTF
DNA: TGTGCCAGTAGTAAAGGGAACAGGGGTCTGGCCTATGGCTACACCTTC

V: TRBV10-3
size: many
D: TRBD2
J: TRBJ2-3
CDR3: CAISTGGTQYF
DNA: TGTGCCATCAGCACGGGAGGTACGCAGTATTTT

V: TRBV20-1
size: .
D: TRBD2
J: TRBJ2-3
CDR3: CSARGPGGTQYF
DNA: TGCAGTGCTAGAGGTCCGGGGGGGACGCAGTATTTT

V: TRBV28
size: .
D: .
J: TRBJ2-4
CDR3: CASSFEPLGNIQYF
DNA: TGTGCCAGCAGTTTCGAACCTCTCGGGAACATTCAGTACTTC

V: TRBV5-1
size: many
D: TRBD1
J: TRBJ2-3
CDR3: CASSSGQGSTDTQYF
DNA: TGTGCCAGCAGCTCGGGACAGGGCAGCACAGATACGCAGTATTTT

V: TRBV20-1
size: .
D: TRBD1
J: TRBJ2-1
CDR3: CSVLDRQGIYNEQFF
DNA: TGCAGTGTACTGGATAGACAGGGCATCTACAATGAGCAGTTCTTC

V: TRBV29-1
size: .
D: .
J: TRBJ1-1
CDR3: CSVVGAGGNTEAFF
DNA: TGCAGCGTTGTAGGGGCCGGCGGGAACACTGAAGCTTTCTTT

V: TRBV12-3/TRBV12-4
size: many
D: .
J: TRBJ2-3
CDR3: CASSVITDTQYF
DNA: TGTGCCAGCAGCGTCATCACAGATACGCAGTATTTT

V: TRBV7-8
size: .
D: .
J: TRBJ2-4
CDR3: CASSSLYGKDIQYF
DNA: TGTGCCAGCAGCTCTTTATACGGGAAGGACATTCAGTACTTC

V: TRBV7-2
size: many
D: .
J: TRBJ2-6
CDR3: CASSLGQVVSNVLTF
DNA: TGTGCCAGCAGCTTAGGGCAGGTAGTGTCCAACGTCCTGACTTTC

V: TRBV5-1
size: few
D: TRBD2
J: TRBJ2-3
CDR3: CASSAYSGESGDTQYF
DNA: TGCGCCAGCAGTGCCTACAGCGGGGAATCTGGAGATACGCAGTATTTT

V: TRBV20-1
size: few
D: .
J: TRBJ1-2
CDR3: CSARDLMGGGSNYGYTF
DNA: TGCAGTGCTAGAGACCTTATGGGGGGCGGCTCTAACTATGGCTACACCTTC

V: TRBV27
size: .
D: TRBD2
J: TRBJ2-1
CDR3: CASRSGRARAYNEQFF
DNA: TGTGCCAGCAGAAGCGGGAGGGCCCGCGCCTACAATGAGCAGTTCTTC

V: TRBV5-1
size: .
D: TRBD2
J: TRBJ2-3
CDR3: CASSLVGLAGESDTQYF
DNA: TGCGCCAGCAGCTTGGTAGGACTAGCGGGAGAGTCAGATACGCAGTATTTT

V: TRBV6-5
size: .
D: .
J: TRBJ2-7
CDR3: CASSYFLQTTASSYEQYF
DNA: TGTGCCAGCAGCTATTTCCTTCAGACTACAGCGAGCTCCTACGAGCAGTACTTC

V: TRBV18
size: .
D: .
J: TRBJ2-1
CDR3: CASSLFWIGNNEQFF
DNA: TGTGCCAGCTCACTTTTCTGGATCGGGAACAATGAGCAGTTCTTC

V: TRBV4-1
size: many
D: TRBD2
J: TRBJ2-7
CDR3: CASKGLVSSYEQYF
DNA: TGCGCCAGTAAAGGACTAGTTAGCTCCTACGAGCAGTACTTC

V: TRBV4-1
size: many
D: .
J: TRBJ1-1
CDR3: CASSQAGNTEAFF
DNA: TGCGCCAGCAGCCAAGCGGGTAACACTGAAGCTTTCTTT

V: TRBV11-2
size: few
D: .
J: TRBJ2-3
CDR3: CASSLLWESWGTQYF
DNA: TGTGCCAGCAGTTTACTCTGGGAGTCCTGGGGGACGCAGTATTTT

V: TRBV5-1
size: .
D: .
J: TRBJ1-1
CDR3: CASSWLGIEAEAFF
DNA: TGCGCCAGCAGCTGGTTGGGGATTGAGGCTGAAGCTTTCTTT

V: TRBV6-5
size: .
D: .
J: TRBJ1-4
CDR3: CASSLTAFNEKLFF
DNA: TGTGCCAGCAGCCTGACAGCATTTAATGAAAAACTGTTTTTT

V: TRBV9
size: few
D: TRBD1
J: TRBJ2-1
CDR3: CASSGGQTITYEQFF
DNA: TGTGCCAGCAGCGGGGGACAGACTATTACGTATGAGCAGTTCTTC

V: TRBV7-2
size: few
D: TRBD1
J: TRBJ1-6
CDR3: CASSYSGGNSPLHF
DNA: TGTGCCAGCAGCTACTCAGGGGGTAATTCACCCCTCCACTTT

V: TRBV2
size: .
D: TRBD1
J: TRBJ1-4
CDR3: CASRDRDSNEKLFF
DNA: TGTGCCAGCAGGGACCGGGACAGTAATGAAAAACTGTTTTTT

V: TRBV27
size: few
D: .
J: TRBJ1-2
CDR3: CASSFGEGNYGYTF
DNA: TGTGCCAGCAGTTTCGGGGAGGGTAACTATGGCTACACCTTC

V: TRBV3-1
size: few
D: .
J: TRBJ2-5
CDR3: CASSQSPETQYF
DNA: TGTGCCAGCAGCCAATCCCCAGAGACCCAGTACTTC

V: TRBV10-2
size: .
D: .
J: TRBJ2-3
CDR3: CASSESGGGQYF
DNA: TGCGCCAGCAGTGAGTCGGGAGGGGGGCAGTATTTT

V: TRBV20-1
size: many
D: .
J: TRBJ1-5
CDR3: CSARAPGKNQPQHF
DNA: TGCAGTGCTAGGGCGCCAGGCAAAAATCAGCCCCAGCATTTT

V: TRBV9
size: .
D: .
J: TRBJ2-7
CDR3: CASSATGASYEQYF
DNA: TGTGCCAGCAGCGCGACAGGAGCATCCTACGAGCAGTACTTC

V: TRBV4-1
size: few
D: TRBD1
J: TRBJ1-1
CDR3: CASSQGDRSLNTEAFF
DNA: TGCGCCAGCAGCCAAGGGGACAGATCCTTGAACACTGAAGCTTTCTTT

V: TRBV20-1
size: .
D: .
J: TRBJ2-7
CDR3: CSALPTGGDSTYEQYF
DNA: TGCAGTGCTTTGCCGACTGGCGGGGATAGCACCTACGAGCAGTACTTC

V: TRBV15
size: few
D: TRBD2
J: TRBJ2-7
CDR3: CATSRDGIAGRSYEQYF
DNA: TGTGCCACCAGCAGAGATGGTATAGCGGGGCGCTCCTACGAGCAGTACTTC

V: TRBV13
size: .
D: .
J: TRBJ2-1
CDR3: CASSPETSSYDEQFF
DNA: TGTGCCAGCAGCCCGGAAACTAGCTCCTACGATGAGCAGTTCTTC

V: TRBV12-3/TRBV12-4
size: .
D: .
J: TRBJ1-5
CDR3: CASSPHPLLEGALEPQHF
DNA: TGTGCCAGCAGTCCCCACCCCCTCCTTGAGGGAGCCTTAGAGCCCCAGCATTTT

V: TRBV6-6
size: .
D: .
J: TRBJ1-6
CDR3: CASSYSLAPGDNSPLHF
DNA: TGTGCCAGCAGTTACTCGCTGGCCCCCGGTGATAATTCACCCCTCCACTTT

V: TRBV5-1
size: .
D: .
J: TRBJ1-1
CDR3: CASSLQSPNTEAFF
DNA: TGCGCCAGCAGCTTGCAATCCCCCAACACTGAAGCTTTCTTT

V: TRBV10-3
size: .
D: TRBD1
J: TRBJ2-3
CDR3: CAIKGQGHADTQYF
DNA: TGTGCCATCAAGGGACAGGGCCACGCAGATACGCAGTATTTT

V: TRBV5-1
size: .
D: .
J: TRBJ2-5
CDR3: CASSLLYRRDATQYF
DNA: TGCGCCAGCAGCTTACTCTACAGGAGAGACGCGACCCAGTACTTC

V: TRBV7-6
size: few
D: .
J: TRBJ2-1
CDR3: CASSAFIGYNEQFF
DNA: TGTGCCAGCAGCGCCTTTATCGGCTACAATGAGCAGTTCTTC

V: TRBV27
size: .
D: .
J: TRBJ1-2
CDR3: CASSPTTGRGYGYTF
DNA: TGTGCCAGCAGCCCTACCACAGGGAGGGGCTATGGCTACACCTTC

V: TRBV24-1
size: .
D: .
J: TRBJ2-2
CDR3: CATSDGAGELFF
DNA: TGTGCCACCAGTGATGGTGCCGGGGAGCTGTTTTTT

V: TRBV6-1
size: .
D: .
J: TRBJ2-7
CDR3: CASRDGWVHEQYF
DNA: TGTGCCAGCAGGGACGGGTGGGTGCACGAGCAGTACTTC

V: TRBV10-3
size: .
D: TRBD1
J: TRBJ2-1
CDR3: CAISGGDRGLGEQFF
DNA: TGTGCCATCAGTGGAGGGGACAGGGGGCTTGGTGAGCAGTTCTTC

V: TRBV11-2
size: few
D: TRBD2
J: TRBJ2-5
CDR3: CASSLVAGGGGETQYF
DNA: TGTGCCAGCAGCTTAGTGGCGGGAGGCGGGGGAGAGACCCAGTACTTC